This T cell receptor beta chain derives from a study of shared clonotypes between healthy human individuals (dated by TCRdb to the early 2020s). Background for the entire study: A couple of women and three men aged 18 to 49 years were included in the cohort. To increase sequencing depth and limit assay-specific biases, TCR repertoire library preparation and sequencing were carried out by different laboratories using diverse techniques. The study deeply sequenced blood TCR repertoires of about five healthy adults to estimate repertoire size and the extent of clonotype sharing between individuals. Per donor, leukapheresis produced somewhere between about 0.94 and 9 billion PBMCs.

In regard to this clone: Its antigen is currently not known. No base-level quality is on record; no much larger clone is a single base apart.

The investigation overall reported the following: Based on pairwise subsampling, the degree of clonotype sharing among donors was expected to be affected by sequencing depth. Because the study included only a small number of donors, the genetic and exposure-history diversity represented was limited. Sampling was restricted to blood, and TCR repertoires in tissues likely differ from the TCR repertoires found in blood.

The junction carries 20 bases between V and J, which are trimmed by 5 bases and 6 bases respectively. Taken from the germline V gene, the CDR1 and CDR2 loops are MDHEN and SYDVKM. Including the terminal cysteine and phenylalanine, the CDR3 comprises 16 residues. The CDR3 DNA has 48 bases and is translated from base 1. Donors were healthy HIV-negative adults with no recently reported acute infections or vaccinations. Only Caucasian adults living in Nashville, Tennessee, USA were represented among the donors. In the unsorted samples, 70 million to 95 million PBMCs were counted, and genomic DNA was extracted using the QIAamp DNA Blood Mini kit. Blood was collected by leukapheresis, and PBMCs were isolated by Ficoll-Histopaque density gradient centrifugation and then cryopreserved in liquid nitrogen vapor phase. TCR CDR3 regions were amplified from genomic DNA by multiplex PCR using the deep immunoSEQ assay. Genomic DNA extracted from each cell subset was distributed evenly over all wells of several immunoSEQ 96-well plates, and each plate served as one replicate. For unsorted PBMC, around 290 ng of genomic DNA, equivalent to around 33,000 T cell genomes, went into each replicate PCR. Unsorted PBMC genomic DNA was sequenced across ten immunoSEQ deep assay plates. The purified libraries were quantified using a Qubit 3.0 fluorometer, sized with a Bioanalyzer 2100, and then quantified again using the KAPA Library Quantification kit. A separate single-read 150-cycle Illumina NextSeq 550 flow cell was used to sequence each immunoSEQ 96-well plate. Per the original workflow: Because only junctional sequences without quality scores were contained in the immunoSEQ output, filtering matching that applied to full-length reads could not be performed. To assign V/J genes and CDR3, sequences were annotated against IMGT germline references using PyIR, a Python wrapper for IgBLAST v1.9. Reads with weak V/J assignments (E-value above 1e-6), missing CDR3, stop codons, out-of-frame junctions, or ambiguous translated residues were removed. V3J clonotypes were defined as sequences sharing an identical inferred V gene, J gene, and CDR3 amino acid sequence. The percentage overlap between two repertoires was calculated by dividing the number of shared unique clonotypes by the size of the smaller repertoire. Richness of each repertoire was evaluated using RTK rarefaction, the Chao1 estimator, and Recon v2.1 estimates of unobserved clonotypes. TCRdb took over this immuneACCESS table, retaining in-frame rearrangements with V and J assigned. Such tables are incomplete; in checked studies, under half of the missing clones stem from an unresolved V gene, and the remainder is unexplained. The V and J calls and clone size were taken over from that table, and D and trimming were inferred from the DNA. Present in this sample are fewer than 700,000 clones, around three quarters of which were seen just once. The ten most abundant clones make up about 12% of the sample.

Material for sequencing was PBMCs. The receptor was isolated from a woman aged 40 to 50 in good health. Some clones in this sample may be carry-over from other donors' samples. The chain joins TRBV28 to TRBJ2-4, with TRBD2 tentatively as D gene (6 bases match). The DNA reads TGTGCCAGCAGTGACATGACTAGATCGGGTATAAACATTCAGTACTTC. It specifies CASSDMTRSGINIQYF.